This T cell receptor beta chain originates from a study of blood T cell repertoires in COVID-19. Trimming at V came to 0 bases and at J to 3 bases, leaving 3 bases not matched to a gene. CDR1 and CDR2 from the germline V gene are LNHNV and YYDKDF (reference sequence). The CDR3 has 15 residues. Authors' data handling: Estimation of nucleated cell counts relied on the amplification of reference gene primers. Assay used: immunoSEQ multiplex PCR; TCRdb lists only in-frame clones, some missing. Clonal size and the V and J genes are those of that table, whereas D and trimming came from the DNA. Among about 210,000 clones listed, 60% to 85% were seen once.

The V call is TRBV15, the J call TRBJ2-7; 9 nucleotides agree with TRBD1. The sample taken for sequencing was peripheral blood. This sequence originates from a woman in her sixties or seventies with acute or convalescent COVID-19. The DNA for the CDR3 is TGTGCCACCAGCAGAGATACGGGACAGGGCTACGAGCAGTACTTC. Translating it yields CATSRDTGQGYEQYF.